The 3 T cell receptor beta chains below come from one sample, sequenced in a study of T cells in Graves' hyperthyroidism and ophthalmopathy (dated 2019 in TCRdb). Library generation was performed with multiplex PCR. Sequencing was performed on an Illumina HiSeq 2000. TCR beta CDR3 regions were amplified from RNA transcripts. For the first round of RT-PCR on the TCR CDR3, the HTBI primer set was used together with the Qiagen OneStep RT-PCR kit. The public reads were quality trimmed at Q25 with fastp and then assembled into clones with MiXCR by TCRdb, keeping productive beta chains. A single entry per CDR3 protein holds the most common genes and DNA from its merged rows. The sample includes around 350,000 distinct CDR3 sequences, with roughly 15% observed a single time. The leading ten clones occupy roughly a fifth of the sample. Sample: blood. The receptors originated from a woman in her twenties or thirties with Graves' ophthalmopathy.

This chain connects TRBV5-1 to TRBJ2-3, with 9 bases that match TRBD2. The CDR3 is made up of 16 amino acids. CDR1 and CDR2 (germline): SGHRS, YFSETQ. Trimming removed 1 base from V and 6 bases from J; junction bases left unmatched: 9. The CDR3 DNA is TGCGCCAGCAGCTTGAGCCTAGCGGGGAAGGGGGATACGCAGTATTTT. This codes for CASSLSLAGKGDTQYF.

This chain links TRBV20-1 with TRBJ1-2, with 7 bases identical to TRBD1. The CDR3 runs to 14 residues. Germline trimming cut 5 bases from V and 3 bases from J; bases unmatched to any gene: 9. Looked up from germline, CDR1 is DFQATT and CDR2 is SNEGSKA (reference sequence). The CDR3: CSARTQGGDYGYTF. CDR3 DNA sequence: TGCAGTGCTCGAACTCAGGGGGGGGACTATGGCTACACCTTC.

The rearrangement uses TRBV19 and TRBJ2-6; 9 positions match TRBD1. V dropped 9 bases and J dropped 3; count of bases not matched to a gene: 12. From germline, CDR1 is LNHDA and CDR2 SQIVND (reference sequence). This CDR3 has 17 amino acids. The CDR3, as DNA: TGTGCCAGCACTCCCCGGGACAGGGTTTTTGGGGCCAACGTCCTGACTTTC. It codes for CASTPRDRVFGANVLTF. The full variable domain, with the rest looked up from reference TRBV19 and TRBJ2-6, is DGGITQSPKYLFRKEGQNVTLSCEQNLNHDAMYWYRQDPGQGLRLIYYSQIVNDFQKGDIAEGYSVSREKKESFPLTVTSAQKNPTAFYLCASTPRDRVFGANVLTFGAGSRLTVL.